This T cell receptor (beta chain) emerged from a study of cytomegalovirus exposure and HLA in healthy donors. General study points: Researchers catalogued roughly 170 TCR beta chains as cytomegalovirus-associated.

PCR was performed using 60 Vbeta and 13 Jbeta primers. Assay: immunoSEQ multiplex PCR; the TCRdb copy retains only in-frame clones and omits some. The sample lists 170,000 or so clones, over 65% seen once, with about 4% in the top ten. V lost 0 bases and J lost 5, with 9 bases in between. CDR1 is SGDLS and CDR2 is YYNGEE in the germline V gene. The CDR3 contains 14 residues. Details on this clone: The antigen remains undetermined.

The chain uses TRBV9 and TRBJ1-5; D call uncertain. The material sequenced was PBMCs. This TCR was sampled from a woman aged 55-70 years in good health and CMV-seropositive. In DNA form, the CDR3 reads TGTGCCAGCAGCGTAGACTTAACTGATCAGCCCCAGCATTTT. As protein: CASSVDLTDQPQHF.